The rows below give T cell receptor beta chains drawn from one sample of a study of blood T cell repertoires in COVID-19. Some clones are missing from TCRdb's copy, which holds only in-frame ones; the method was immunoSEQ multiplex PCR. This sample has 85,000 to 130,000 clones, with about 91% found just once. Sequencing input: peripheral blood. The receptor set was obtained from a human donor in a cohort sampled during active COVID-19. Each CDR3 is given without its conserved first and last residue. Some rows mark clone size as missing; the rest say once, few, many or name a class of expanded clone.

>TRBJ1-2|TRBV7-2|-
ASSLSGQGYGYT
>TRBJ2-1|TRBV4-3|-
ASSQFRDTDNEQF
>TRBJ1-4|TRBV2|few
ASRDRISLNEKLF
>TRBJ1-2|TRBV4-3|-
ASSQGTWRGEHGYT
>TRBJ1-5|TRBV9|-
ASSGGLSNQPQH
>TRBJ2-1|TRBV5-4|-
ASSSEHGGAFDEQF
>TRBJ2-7|TRBV5-8|-
ASSLEDSYEQY
>TRBJ1-4|TRBV19|-
ASSIGTGGPTNEKLF
>TRBJ1-1|TRBV5-6|-
ASSVSGEAF
>TRBJ2-5|TRBV5-4|once
ASSSGTFETQY
>TRBJ1-3|TRBV3-1/TRBV3-2|-
ASSQDRRAERTGNTIY
>TRBJ2-3|TRBV7-2|-
ASRLQSGGAADTQY
>TRBJ2-3|TRBV7-3|once
ASSQSGGSTDTQY
>TRBJ2-7|TRBV7-8|-
ASTSDRQPNYEQY
>TRBJ1-2|TRBV10-3|-
AISDPPDSFYGYT
>TRBJ2-1|TRBV6-5|-
ASSPYDREGSEQF
>TRBJ1-5|TRBV5-1|few
ASSKGTGVNQPQH
>TRBJ2-7|TRBV3-1/TRBV3-2|-
ASSLAAGSGYEQY
>TRBJ2-7|TRBV6-6|few
ATRGRGSPEQY
>TRBJ2-1|TRBV9|-
ASSAYNRGQDEQF
>TRBJ2-3|TRBV11-3|-
ASSQGLAGGQEDTQY
>TRBJ2-1|TRBV15|-
ATSRGLAGSYNEQF
>TRBJ2-3|TRBV29-1|-
SVGGNEWDTQY
>TRBJ2-6|TRBV27|-
ASSSYSSGANVLT
>TRBJ1-5|TRBV7-8|-
ASSSWPEGQGSNQPQH
>TRBJ1-6|TRBV9|-
ASSTRDPYNSPLH
>TRBJ1-1|TRBV6-5|-
ASRTPGQGTSAF
>TRBJ2-5|TRBV5-6|-
ASSYGTFETQY
>TRBJ2-4|TRBV29-1|-
SVEVYFGDIQY
>TRBJ2-1|TRBV1|-
TSSQGVELAGPNEQF
>TRBJ2-7|TRBV4-2|-
ASSQDGGYEQY
>TRBJ2-5|TRBV5-6|-
ASSLLGGREETQY
>TRBJ1-1|TRBV5-4|-
ASSLVGEGTEAF
>TRBJ2-5|TRBV6-2/TRBV6-3|-
ASSYPSGGRQETQY
>TRBJ1-2|TRBV29-1|-
SVVPREGYGYT
>TRBJ2-2|TRBV7-8|few
ASSYGGISTGELF
>-|TRBV5-5|once
ASSFAGGSYEQY
>TRBJ2-7|TRBV7-8|-
ASRGAYSYEQY
>TRBJ1-6|TRBV5-1|-
ASSQRQGASPSYNSPLH
>TRBJ1-2|TRBV9|-
ASSAGQALDGYT
>TRBJ2-1|TRBV19|once
ATDRMREGRNEQF
>TRBJ2-1|TRBV9|-
ASSVTSGGYNEQF
>TRBJ2-3|TRBV7-9|once
ASSMGLAGGKDTQY
>TRBJ1-1|TRBV15|-
ATSREDRVDTEAF
>TRBJ2-7|TRBV15|-
ATSRDQSGTYNKQY
>TRBJ1-6|TRBV4-1|-
ASSPGSLSSYNSPLH
>TRBJ1-5|TRBV5-1|-
ASSLEGTGAQPQH
>TRBJ2-6|TRBV27|-
ATLGRGPSGANVLT
>TRBJ2-3|TRBV9|-
ASSASGVTDTQY
>TRBJ1-4|TRBV18|-
ASSHGTGNEKLF
>TRBJ2-7|TRBV19|-
ASSTGTGVLSEQY
>TRBJ2-2|TRBV18|-
ASSPLRTPGNTGELF
>TRBJ2-7|TRBV20-1|-
SATTGFFQY
>TRBJ2-1|TRBV28|-
ASSSAATSGHNEQF
>TRBJ2-1|TRBV12-3/TRBV12-4|-
ASSAPGTGEF